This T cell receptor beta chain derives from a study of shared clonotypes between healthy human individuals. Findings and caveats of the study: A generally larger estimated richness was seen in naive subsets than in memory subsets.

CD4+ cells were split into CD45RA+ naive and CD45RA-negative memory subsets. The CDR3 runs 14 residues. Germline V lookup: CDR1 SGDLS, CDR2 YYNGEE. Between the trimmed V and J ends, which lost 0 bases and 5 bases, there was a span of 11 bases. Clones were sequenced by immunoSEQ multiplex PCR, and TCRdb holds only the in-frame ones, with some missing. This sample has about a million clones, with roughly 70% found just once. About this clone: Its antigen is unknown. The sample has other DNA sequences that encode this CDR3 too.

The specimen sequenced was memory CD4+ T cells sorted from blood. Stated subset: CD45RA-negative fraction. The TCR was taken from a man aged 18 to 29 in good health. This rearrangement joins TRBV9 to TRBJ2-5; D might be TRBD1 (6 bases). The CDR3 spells CASSVGAGEETQYF. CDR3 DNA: TGTGCCAGCAGCGTAGGGGCAGGGGAGGAGACCCAGTACTTC.